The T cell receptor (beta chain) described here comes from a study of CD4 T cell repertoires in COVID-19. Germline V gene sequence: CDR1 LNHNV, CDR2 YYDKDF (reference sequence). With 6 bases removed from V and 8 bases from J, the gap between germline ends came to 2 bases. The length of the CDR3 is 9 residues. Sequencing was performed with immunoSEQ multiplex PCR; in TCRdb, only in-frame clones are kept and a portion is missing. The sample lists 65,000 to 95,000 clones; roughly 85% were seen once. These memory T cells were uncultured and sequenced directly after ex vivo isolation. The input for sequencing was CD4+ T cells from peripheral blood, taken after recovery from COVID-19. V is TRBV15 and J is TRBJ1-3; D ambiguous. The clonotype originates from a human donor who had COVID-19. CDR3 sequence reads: CATRDTIYF. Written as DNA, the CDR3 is TGTGCCACCAGGGACACCATATATTTT.